This T cell receptor beta chain came from a study of T cells expressing NK-cell markers. TCRdb re-called the 5' RACE reads and catalogs CDR3 proteins one per entry, DNA excluded. The sample table includes roughly 280,000 distinct CDR3 sequences. CDR1 is MNHGY, CDR2 SVAAGI, per germline. The CDR3 has 20 residues. The receptor's source is a man between 18 and 35 years old in good health. The rearrangement links TRBV6-9 to TRBJ2-1; the TRBD1 assignment by TCRdb is unverifiable without DNA. The sample taken for sequencing was blood T cells: a sorted CD56 or NKG2C T cell subset, CD4+ or CD8+ T cells, or bulk PBMC T cells (not recorded which). The CDR3 loop reads CASSYPTWGAPTSSYNEQFF.